One and the same sample provided the 13 T cell receptor beta chains below, sequenced in a study. TCRdb ran MiXCR on the RT-PCR reads and lists one entry per CDR3 protein. This sample has about 680,000 distinct CDR3 sequences, with approximately 15% found just once. Input material: memory CD4+ T cells from blood. The receptor set was obtained from a female donor in good health, serving as a healthy control.

This chain links TRBV29-1 with TRBJ1-6, with D unresolved. With 7 bases removed from V and 5 bases from J, the gap between germline ends came to 12 bases. This CDR3 is 13 amino acids long. Germline CDR1 is SQVTM and CDR2 is ANQGSEA. The CDR3 DNA reads TGCAGCGCCCTTGTTGCGGATAATTCACCCCTCCACTTT. This codes for CSALVADNSPLHF.

This clonotype was found a few times. The rearrangement uses TRBV19 and TRBJ2-3; TRBD2 might be the D (6 bases). V was clipped by 6 bases and J by 11 bases, with 15 bases between them. This CDR3 has 12 amino acids. The germline V gene has CDR1 LNHDA and CDR2 SQIVND (reference sequence). The CDR3 nucleotides read TGTGCCAGTAGCCCCCGGGACTCCATGCAGTATTTT. Its protein is CASSPRDSMQYF. Full variable domain (rest looked up from reference TRBV19 and TRBJ2-3): DGGITQSPKYLFRKEGQNVTLSCEQNLNHDAMYWYRQDPGQGLRLIYYSQIVNDFQKGDIAEGYSVSREKKESFPLTVTSAQKNPTAFYLCASSPRDSMQYFGPGTRLTVL.

A remark on this clonotype: At one end the junction does not follow the germline gene, possibly because of a read error. The chain uses TRBV2 and TRBJ1-1; D not resolved. The CDR3 sequence is 12 residues long. Germline CDR1 is SNHLY and CDR2 is FYNNEI. The CDR3 DNA sequence: TGTGCCAGCAGTTCCTTTAAAATCGATTCGCTGTTT. This encodes CASSSFKIDSLF.

At least ten counts were recorded for this clonotype. This chain joins TRBV20-1 and TRBJ1-1; 10 bases are shared with TRBD1. Trimming removed 6 bases from V and 8 bases from J; junction bases left unmatched: 12. CDR1 DFQATT and CDR2 SNEGSKA come from the germline V gene (reference sequence). CDR3 size: 14 residues. The CDR3 bases are TGCAGTGCGCCCCGGGACAGGGGAGGTGGGGAAGCTTTCTTT. Amino acid sequence: CSAPRDRGGGEAFF.

V and J are TRBV28 and TRBJ2-7, with D possibly matching TRBD1 (6 bases). The CDR3 sequence is 13 residues long. Trimming shortened V by 6 bases and J by 2 bases, and 11 bases separated the two germline ends. The germline V gene encodes CDR1 MDHEN and CDR2 SYDVKM. CDR3 DNA sequence: TGTGCCAGCAGAGCAGGACAGACCTACGAGCAGTACTTC. Residues: CASRAGQTYEQYF.

This clonotype was picked up many times. The genes are TRBV6-6 and TRBJ1-5; 7 bases are a match to TRBD1. Per the germline V gene, CDR1 is MNHNY and CDR2 is SVGAGI (reference sequence). The length of the CDR3 is 13 residues. The V gene end was trimmed by 8 bases and the J gene end by 4 bases; junction bases not matched to a gene: 5. CDR3: CASLQTGNQPQHF. The CDR3 DNA reads as TGTGCCAGCCTCCAGACAGGGAATCAGCCCCAGCATTTT.

The rearrangement links TRBV24-1 to TRBJ2-1, with TRBD2 matching 7 bases. Trimming cost V 9 bases and J 0 bases; bases outside gene matches: 13. CDR3 length: 17 residues. Germline V lookup: CDR1 KGHDR, CDR2 SFDVKD. The CDR3 coding sequence is TGTGCCACCGGCGGGAGAGGTCTGGTGTCCTCCTACAATGAGCAGTTCTTC. This codes for CATGGRGLVSSYNEQFF.

This clonotype was recorded a few times. This chain links TRBV18 with TRBJ2-7; TRBD1 aligns across 9 bases. The germline CDR1 and CDR2 sequences are KGHSH and LQKENI. The CDR3 covers 12 residues. Losses at the gene ends were 5 bases for V and 6 bases for J; bases not matched to a gene: 2. In DNA, the CDR3 is TGTGCCAGCTCAGAGGACAGGGGCGAGCAGTACTTC. Its protein product is CASSEDRGEQYF.

DNA for the CDR3: TGTGCCAGCAGCCTTTCTGGGACAGGGGGGTACAATGAGCAGTTCTTC. Translation gives CASSLSGTGGYNEQFF. The chain recombines TRBV6-1 with TRBJ2-1, with 11 bases identical to TRBD1. The J segment lost 4 bases and the V segment lost 6 bases, leaving 8 bases of the junction unmatched. CDR1 is MNHNS and CDR2 is SASEGT in the germline V gene. This CDR3 region has 16 residues.

The table lists this clonotype with a few counts. The CDR3 spells CASSLRGIQPQHF. The CDR3 bases are TGTGCCAGCAGCTTAAGAGGGATCCAGCCCCAGCATTTT. The genes are TRBV7-2 and TRBJ1-5; D gene uncertain. CDR1 and CDR2 (germline): SGHTA, FQGNSA. The CDR3 is 13 residues long. Trimming took off 2 bases at V and 7 bases at J, with 9 bases between the two ends.

This clonotype was seen many times. This chain connects TRBV20-1 to TRBJ2-2; D gene ambiguous. Trimming took 2 bases from V and 3 from J, leaving 4 bases between them. The germline V gene encodes CDR1 DFQATT and CDR2 SNEGSKA (reference sequence). The CDR3 length is 12 residues. CDR3 bases: TGCAGTGCTAGATGCGACACCGGGGAGCTGTTTTTT. Its translation is CSARCDTGELFF.

This clonotype was observed a few times. The chain is built from TRBV6-4 and TRBJ2-2; tentative D call: TRBD1 (5 bases). Per germline, CDR1 MRHNA and CDR2 SNTAGT. The CDR3 spans 14 residues. Trimming cost V 3 bases and J 3 bases, with 8 bases left between them. CDR3 coding DNA: TGTGCCAGCAGTGAGGACACTTACACCGGGGAGCTGTTTTTT. As protein: CASSEDTYTGELFF.

This clonotype was seen at least ten times. This chain connects TRBV4-1 to TRBJ2-1; D perhaps matches TRBD2 (5 bases). Between the trimmed V and J ends, which lost 1 base and 2 bases, there was a span of 9 bases. This CDR3 has 15 amino acids. The germline CDR1 and CDR2 sequences are MGHRA and YSYEKL. The CDR3 DNA is TGCGCCAGCAGCCAAGCGGAGGCGGCCTACAATGAGCAGTTCTTC. Translating gives CASSQAEAAYNEQFF.